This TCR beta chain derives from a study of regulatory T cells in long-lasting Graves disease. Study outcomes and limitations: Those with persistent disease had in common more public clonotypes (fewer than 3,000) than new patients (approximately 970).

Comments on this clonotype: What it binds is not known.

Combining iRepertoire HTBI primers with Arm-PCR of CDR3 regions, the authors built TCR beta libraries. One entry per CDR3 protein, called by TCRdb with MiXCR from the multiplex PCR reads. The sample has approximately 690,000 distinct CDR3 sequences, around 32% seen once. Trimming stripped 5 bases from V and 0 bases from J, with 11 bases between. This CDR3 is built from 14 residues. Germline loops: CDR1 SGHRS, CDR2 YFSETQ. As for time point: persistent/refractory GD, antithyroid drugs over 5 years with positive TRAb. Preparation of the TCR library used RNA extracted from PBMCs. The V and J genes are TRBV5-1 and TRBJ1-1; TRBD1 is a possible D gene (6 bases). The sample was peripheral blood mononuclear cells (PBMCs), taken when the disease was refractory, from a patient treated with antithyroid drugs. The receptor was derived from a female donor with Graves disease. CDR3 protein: CASRRDTVNTEAFF. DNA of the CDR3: TGCGCCAGCAGACGGGACACTGTGAACACTGAAGCTTTCTTT.